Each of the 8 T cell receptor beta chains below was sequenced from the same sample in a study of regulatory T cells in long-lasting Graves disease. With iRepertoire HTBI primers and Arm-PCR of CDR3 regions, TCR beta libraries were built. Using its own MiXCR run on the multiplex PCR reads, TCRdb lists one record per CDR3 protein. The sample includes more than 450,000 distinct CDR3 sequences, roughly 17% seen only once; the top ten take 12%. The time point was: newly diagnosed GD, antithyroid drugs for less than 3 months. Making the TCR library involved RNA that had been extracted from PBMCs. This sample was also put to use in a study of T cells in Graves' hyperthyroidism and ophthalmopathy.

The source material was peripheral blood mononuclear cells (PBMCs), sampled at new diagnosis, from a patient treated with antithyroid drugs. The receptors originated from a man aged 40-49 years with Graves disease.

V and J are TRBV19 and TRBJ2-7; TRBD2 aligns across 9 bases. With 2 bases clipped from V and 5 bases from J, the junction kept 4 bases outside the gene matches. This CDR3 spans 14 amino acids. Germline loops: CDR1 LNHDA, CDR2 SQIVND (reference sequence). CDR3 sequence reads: CASSISGRNNEQYF. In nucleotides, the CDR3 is TGTGCCAGTAGTATAAGCGGGAGGAACAACGAGCAGTACTTC.

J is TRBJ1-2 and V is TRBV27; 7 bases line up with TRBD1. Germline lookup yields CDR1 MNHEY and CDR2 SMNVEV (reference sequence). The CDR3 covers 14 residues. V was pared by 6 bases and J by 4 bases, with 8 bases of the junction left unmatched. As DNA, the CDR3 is TGTGCCAGCAGCCCCGACAGGGCCGCCTATGGCTACACCTTC. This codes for CASSPDRAAYGYTF.

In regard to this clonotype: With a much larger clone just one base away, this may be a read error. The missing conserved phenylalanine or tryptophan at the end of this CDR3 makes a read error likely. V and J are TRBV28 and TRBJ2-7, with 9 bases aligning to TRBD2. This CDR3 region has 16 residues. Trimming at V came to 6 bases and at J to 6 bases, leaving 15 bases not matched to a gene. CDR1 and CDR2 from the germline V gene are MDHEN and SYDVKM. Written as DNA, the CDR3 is TGTGCCAGCAGGAGGGGAAGGCTAGCGGGAAATTTCGAGCAGTACCTC. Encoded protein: CASRRGRLAGNFEQYL.

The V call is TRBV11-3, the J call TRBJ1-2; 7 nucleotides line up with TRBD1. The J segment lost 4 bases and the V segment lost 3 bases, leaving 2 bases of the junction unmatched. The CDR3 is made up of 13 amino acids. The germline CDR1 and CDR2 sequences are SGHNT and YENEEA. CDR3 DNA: TGTGCCAGCAGCTTCGGGACAGTCTATGGCTACACCTTC. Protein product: CASSFGTVYGYTF.

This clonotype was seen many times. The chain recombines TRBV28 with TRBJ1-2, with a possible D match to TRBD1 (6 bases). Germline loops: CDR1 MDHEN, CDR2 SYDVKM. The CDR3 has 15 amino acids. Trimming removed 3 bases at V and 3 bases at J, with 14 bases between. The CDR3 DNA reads TGTGCCAGCAGTTTGGGAACAGGGAGGGACTATGGCTACACCTTC. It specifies CASSLGTGRDYGYTF.

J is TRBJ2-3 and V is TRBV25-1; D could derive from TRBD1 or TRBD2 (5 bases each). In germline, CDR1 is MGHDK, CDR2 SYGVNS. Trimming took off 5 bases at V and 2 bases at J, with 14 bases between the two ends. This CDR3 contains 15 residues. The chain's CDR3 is CASSLSTGATDTQYF. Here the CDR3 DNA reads TGTGCCAGCAGTCTCTCCACCGGGGCCACAGATACGCAGTATTTT.

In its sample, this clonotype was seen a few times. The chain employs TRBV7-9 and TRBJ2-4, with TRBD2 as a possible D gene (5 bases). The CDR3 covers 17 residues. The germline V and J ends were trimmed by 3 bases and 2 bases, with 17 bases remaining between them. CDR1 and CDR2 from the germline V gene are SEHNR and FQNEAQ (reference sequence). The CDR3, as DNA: TGTGCCAGCAGCTTGGGGAGACTCGGATCTACCAAAAACATTCAGTACTTC. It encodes CASSLGRLGSTKNIQYF. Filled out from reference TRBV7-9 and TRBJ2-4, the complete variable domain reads DTGVSQNPRHKITKRGQNVTFRCDPISEHNRLYWYRQTLGQGPEFLTYFQNEAQLEKSRLLSDRFSAERPKGSFSTLEIQRTEQGDSAMYLCASSLGRLGSTKNIQYFGAGTRLSVL.

The CDR3 is CASSPTSGGGQPQHF. Written as DNA, the CDR3 is TGTGCCAGCAGCCCGACTTCAGGGGGAGGTCAGCCCCAGCATTTT. The chain recombines TRBV4-2 with TRBJ1-5; 7 nucleotides agree with TRBD1. Looked up from germline, CDR1 is LGHNA and CDR2 is YNFKEQ. The CDR3 contains 15 residues. V lost 4 bases to trimming and J lost 6 bases; unmatched junction nucleotides: 9.